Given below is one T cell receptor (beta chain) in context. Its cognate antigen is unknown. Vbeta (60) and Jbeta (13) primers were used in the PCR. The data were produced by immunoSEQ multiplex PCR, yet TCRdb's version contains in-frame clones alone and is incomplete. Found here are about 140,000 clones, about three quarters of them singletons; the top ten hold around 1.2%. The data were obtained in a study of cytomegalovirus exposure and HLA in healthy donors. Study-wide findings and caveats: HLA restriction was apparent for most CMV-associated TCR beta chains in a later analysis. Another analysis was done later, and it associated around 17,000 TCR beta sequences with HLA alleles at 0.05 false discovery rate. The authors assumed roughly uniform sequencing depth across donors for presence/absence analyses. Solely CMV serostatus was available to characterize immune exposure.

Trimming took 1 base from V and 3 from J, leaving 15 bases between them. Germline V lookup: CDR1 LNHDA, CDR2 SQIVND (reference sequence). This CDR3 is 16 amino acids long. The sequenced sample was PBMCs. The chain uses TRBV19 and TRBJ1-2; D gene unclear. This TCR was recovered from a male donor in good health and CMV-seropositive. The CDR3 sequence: CASSIVPEGVYYGYTF. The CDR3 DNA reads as TGTGCCAGTAGTATAGTGCCGGAGGGCGTCTACTATGGCTACACCTTC.